This entry describes one TCR beta chain. CDR1 and CDR2 from the germline V gene are SGHTA and FQGNSA. V was shortened by 1 base and J by 1 base, with 11 bases between the two germline ends. The CDR3 sequence is 15 residues long. These data originate in a study of blood T cell repertoires in COVID-19. Per the original methods: Estimation of nucleated cell counts relied on the amplification of reference gene primers. This table comes from immunoSEQ multiplex PCR, and its TCRdb copy is limited to in-frame clones, with some not included. V, J and clone size derive from that table, while D and trimming were established from the DNA sequence. Of roughly 200,000 clones listed, roughly 82% are singletons.

The rearrangement joins TRBV7-2 to TRBJ2-7; no reliable D call. The receptor was derived from a human donor in a cohort sampled during active COVID-19. Sequencing was carried out using peripheral blood. The CDR3 DNA is TGTGCCAGCAGCTTAGGCGGCAGTAAGTCCTACGAGCAGTACTTC. Amino acids: CASSLGGSKSYEQYF.